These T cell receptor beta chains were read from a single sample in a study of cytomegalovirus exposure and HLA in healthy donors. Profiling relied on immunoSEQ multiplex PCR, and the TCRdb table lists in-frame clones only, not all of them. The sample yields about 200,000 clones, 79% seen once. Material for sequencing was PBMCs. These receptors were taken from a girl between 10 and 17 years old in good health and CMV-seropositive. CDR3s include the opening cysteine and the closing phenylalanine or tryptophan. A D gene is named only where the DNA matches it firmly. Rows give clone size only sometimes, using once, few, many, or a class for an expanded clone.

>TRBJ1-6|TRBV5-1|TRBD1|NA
TGCGCCAGCAGCACCGGGACAGGGACGAATTCACCCCTCCACTTT
CASSTGTGTNSPLHF
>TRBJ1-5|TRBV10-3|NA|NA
TGTGCCATCAGTGGTGGGGGCCGACAGACCAATCAGCCCCAGCATTTT
CAISGGGRQTNQPQHF
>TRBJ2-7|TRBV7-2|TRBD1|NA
TGTGCCAGCAGCACAGAGACAGGGGGTAACTACGAGCAGTACTTC
CASSTETGGNYEQYF
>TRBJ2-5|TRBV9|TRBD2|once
TGTGCCAGCAGCGTATCGACTAGCGGGGGTAACCAAGAGACCCAGTACTTC
CASSVSTSGGNQETQYF
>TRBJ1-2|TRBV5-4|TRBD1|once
TGTGCCAGCAGCCACCGGGACAGGGCACATGGCTACACCTTC
CASSHRDRAHGYTF
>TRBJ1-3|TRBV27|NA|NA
TGTGCCAGCAGTTTCGGGGGGCCTGGAAACACCATATATTTT
CASSFGGPGNTIYF
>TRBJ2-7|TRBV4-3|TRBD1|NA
TGCGCCAGCAGCCAAGCCGCTTCGGACAGGGTCTACGAGCAGTACTTC
CASSQAASDRVYEQYF
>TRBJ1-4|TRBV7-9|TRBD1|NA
TGTGCCAGCAGCCGACAGGGGGGAGGGCCTGAAAAACTGTTTTTT
CASSRQGGGPEKLFF
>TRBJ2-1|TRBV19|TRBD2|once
TGTGCCAGTAGTATAGCAGCGGGGAGTTACAATGAGCAGTTCTTC
CASSIAAGSYNEQFF
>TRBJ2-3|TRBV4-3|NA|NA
TGCGCCAGCAGCCAAGGGGTACAGAGCACAGATACGCAGTATTTT
CASSQGVQSTDTQYF
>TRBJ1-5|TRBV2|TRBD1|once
TGTGCCAGCAGTGAAAGCGGACAGGGGATTGGGCAGCCCCAGCATTTT
CASSESGQGIGQPQHF
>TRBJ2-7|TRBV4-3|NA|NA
TGCGCCAGCAGCCAAGAGCAGGGTTGGAGCGAGCAGTACTTC
CASSQEQGWSEQYF
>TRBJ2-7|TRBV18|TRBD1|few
TGTGCCAGCTCACCGGGGACAGGGACTTACGAGCAGTACTTC
CASSPGTGTYEQYF
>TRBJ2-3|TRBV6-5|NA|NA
TGTGCCAGCAGTCACACAGATACGCAGTATTTT
CASSHTDTQYF
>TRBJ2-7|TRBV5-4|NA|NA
TGTGCCAGCAGCGCCCCGGACGGGGTGAGAGAGCAGTACTTC
CASSAPDGVREQYF
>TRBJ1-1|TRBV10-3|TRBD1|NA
TGTGCCATCAGTGAGTGGAGCCAGGGGGCCAACACTGAAGCTTTCTTT
CAISEWSQGANTEAFF
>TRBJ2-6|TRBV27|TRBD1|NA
TGTGCCAGCAGTTTAAGGGACAGCTACTCTGGGGCCAACGTCCTGACTTTC
CASSLRDSYSGANVLTF
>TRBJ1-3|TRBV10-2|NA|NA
TGCGCCAGCAGTGAGGTGGGAGCTGGAAACACCATATATTTT
CASSEVGAGNTIYF
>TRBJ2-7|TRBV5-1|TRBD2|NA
TGCGCCAGCAGGGGACTAGCGGGACCGTACGAGCAGTACTTC
CASRGLAGPYEQYF
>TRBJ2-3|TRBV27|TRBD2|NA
TGTGCCACCAGTGACGCGGGGGGGATCACAGATACGCAGTATTTT
CATSDAGGITDTQYF
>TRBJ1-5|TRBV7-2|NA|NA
TGTGCCAGCAGCCGGTCATCCTCTAGCAATCAGCCCCAGCATTTT
CASSRSSSSNQPQHF
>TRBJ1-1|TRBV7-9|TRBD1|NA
TGTTCCAGCAGCTTGGGACAGGGGGCGATTGGGAACACTGAAGCTTTCTTT
CSSSLGQGAIGNTEAFF
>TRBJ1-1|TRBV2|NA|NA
TGTGCCAGCAGTCCATACTCAGGGAACACTGAAGCTTTCTTT
CASSPYSGNTEAFF
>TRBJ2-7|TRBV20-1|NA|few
TGCAGTGCTCCGGGGGTCTACGAGCAGTACTTC
CSAPGVYEQYF
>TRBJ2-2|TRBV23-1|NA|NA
TGCGCCAGCAGTCAAAAAGTGGGATCGAGCGGACCCTGGGACACCGGGGAGCTGTTTTTT
CASSQKVGSSGPWDTGELFF
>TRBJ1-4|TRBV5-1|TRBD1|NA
TGCGCCAGCAGCTTTAATCCGGGACAGGGCGAAAAACTGTTTTTT
CASSFNPGQGEKLFF
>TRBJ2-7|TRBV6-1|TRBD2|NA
TGTGCCAGCAGTGCGGGGGGGCGGGTCTACGAGCAGTACTTC
CASSAGGRVYEQYF
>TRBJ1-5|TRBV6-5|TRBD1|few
TGTGCCAGCACCGAGGGGGCAGGGGGCAGTCAGCCCCAGCATTTT
CASTEGAGGSQPQHF
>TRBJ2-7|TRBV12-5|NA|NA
TGTGCTAGTGGCTTCGCCGGGACACCTCCCTACGAGCAGTACTTC
CASGFAGTPPYEQYF
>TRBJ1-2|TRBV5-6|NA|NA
TGTGCCAGCAGCTCTTTCGCGATGGGGGGTGGCTACACCTTC
CASSSFAMGGGYTF
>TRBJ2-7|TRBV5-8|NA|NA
TGTGCCAGCAGCTTGGGGGGCCAGGGGTACTACGAGCAGTACTTC
CASSLGGQGYYEQYF
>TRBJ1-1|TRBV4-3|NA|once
TGCGCCAGCAGCCAAGAGAAGGGGATGACTGAAGCTTTCTTT
CASSQEKGMTEAFF
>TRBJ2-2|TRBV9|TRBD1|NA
TGTGCCAGCAGCGCGCTCTTGGACAGGGCCTCAAACACCGGGGAGCTGTTTTTT
CASSALLDRASNTGELFF
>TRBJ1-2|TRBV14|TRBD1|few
TGTGCCAGCAGTCCGCACAGGGGGCTGGGTGGCTACACCTTC
CASSPHRGLGGYTF
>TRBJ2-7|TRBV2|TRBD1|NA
TGTGCCAGCAGTCCCGGGACAGGGATCTACGAGCAGTACTTC
CASSPGTGIYEQYF
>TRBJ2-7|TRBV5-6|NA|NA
TGTGCCAGCAGCGCGCCTTACGAGCAGTACTTC
CASSAPYEQYF
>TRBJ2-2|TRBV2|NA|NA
TGTGCCAGCAGTGGGACAAACGCGAACACCGGGGAGCTGTTTTTT
CASSGTNANTGELFF
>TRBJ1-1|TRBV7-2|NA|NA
TGTGCCAGCAGCTCAGACAGTTACTACACTGAAGCTTTCTTT
CASSSDSYYTEAFF
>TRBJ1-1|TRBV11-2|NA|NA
TGTGCCAGCAGCTTAAGGGGCAGTTACACTGAAGCTTTCTTT
CASSLRGSYTEAFF
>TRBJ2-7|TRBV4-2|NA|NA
TGTGCCAGCAGCCAAGAGACGGGGGTGGCCCCTGTCGAGCAGTACTTC
CASSQETGVAPVEQYF
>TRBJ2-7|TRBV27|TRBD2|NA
TGTGCCAGCAGTTCGAGGACTAGCGGGGGGTCCTACGAGCAGTACTTC
CASSSRTSGGSYEQYF
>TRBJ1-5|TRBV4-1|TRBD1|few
TGCGCCAGCACCGGGACAGGGGGGAATCAGCCCCAGCATTTT
CASTGTGGNQPQHF
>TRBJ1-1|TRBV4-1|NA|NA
TGCGCCAGCAGCCAAGGAAAGGTCCGCCAGGCGACGAACACTGAAGCTTTCTTT
CASSQGKVRQATNTEAFF
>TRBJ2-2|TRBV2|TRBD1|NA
TGTGCCAGCACCAGGGGGCTTAGCACCGGGGAGCTGTTTTTT
CASTRGLSTGELFF
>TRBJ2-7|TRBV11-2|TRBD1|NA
TGTGCCAGCTCGTTAGACAGGGCCTACGAGCAGTACTTC
CASSLDRAYEQYF
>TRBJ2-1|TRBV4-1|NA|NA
TGCGCCAGCAGCCAAGGCCTAGCCCCCCTTTACAATGAGCAGTTCTTC
CASSQGLAPLYNEQFF
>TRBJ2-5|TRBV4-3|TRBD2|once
TGCGCCAGCAGCCAAGAAGGGCTAGCGGCCCCAGAGACCCAGTACTTC
CASSQEGLAAPETQYF
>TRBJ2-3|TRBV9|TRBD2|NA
TGTGCCAGCAGCACTGGGGGGGGAAGCACAGATACGCAGTATTTT
CASSTGGGSTDTQYF
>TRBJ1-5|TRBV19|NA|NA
TGTGCCAGTAGGAAAGGGGTATCTGGCAATCAGCCCCAGCATTTT
CASRKGVSGNQPQHF
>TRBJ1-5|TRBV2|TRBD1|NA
TGTGCCAGCAGTGAAGCGGGTACAGGGGGTGGCAATCAGCCCCAGCATTTT
CASSEAGTGGGNQPQHF
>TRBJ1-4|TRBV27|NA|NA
TGTGCCAGCAGTTCAGTTGAGGGATGGACAACTAATGAAAAACTGTTTTTT
CASSSVEGWTTNEKLFF